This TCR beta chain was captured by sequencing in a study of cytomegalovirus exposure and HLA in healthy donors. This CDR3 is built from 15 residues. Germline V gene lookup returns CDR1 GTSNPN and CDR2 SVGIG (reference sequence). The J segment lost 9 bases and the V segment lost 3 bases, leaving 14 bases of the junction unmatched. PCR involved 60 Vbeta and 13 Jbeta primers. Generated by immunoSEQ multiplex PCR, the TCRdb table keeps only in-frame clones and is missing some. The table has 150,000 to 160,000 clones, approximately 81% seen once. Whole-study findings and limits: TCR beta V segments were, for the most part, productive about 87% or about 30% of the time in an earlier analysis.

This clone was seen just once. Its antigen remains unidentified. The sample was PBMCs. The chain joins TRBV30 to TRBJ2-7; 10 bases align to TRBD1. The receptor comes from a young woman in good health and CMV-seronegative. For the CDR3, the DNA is TGTGCCTGGAGCCCGGGACAGGGGAGTTTTCTGGGGCAGTACTTC. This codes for CAWSPGQGSFLGQYF.